These T cell receptor beta chains were read from a single sample in a study of cytomegalovirus exposure and HLA in healthy donors. Clones were sequenced by immunoSEQ multiplex PCR, and TCRdb holds only the in-frame ones, with some missing. The sample table sets out around 110,000 clones. Material: PBMCs. All receptors come from a man between 25 and 39 years old in good health and CMV-seronegative. Each CDR3 is given with its conserved first and last residue. A D gene is named only where the DNA matches it firmly.

V gene: TRBV29-1
J gene: TRBJ2-1
D gene: NA
CDR3 protein: CSPRGRGDNEQFF
CDR3 DNA: TGCAGCCCAAGGGGGCGCGGGGACAATGAGCAGTTCTTC

V gene: TRBV19
J gene: TRBJ2-1
D gene: TRBD1
CDR3 protein: CASSMGVRGQYLYNEQFF
CDR3 DNA: TGTGCCAGTAGTATGGGCGTGAGGGGACAGTACCTTTACAATGAGCAGTTCTTC

V gene: TRBV6-1
J gene: TRBJ2-4
D gene: TRBD2
CDR3 protein: CASSEKGTSGVKNIQYF
CDR3 DNA: TGTGCCAGCAGTGAAAAGGGGACTAGCGGGGTCAAAAACATTCAGTACTTC

V gene: TRBV6-6
J gene: TRBJ2-2
D gene: NA
CDR3 protein: CASSYLQYTGELFF
CDR3 DNA: TGTGCCAGCAGTTACTTACAGTACACCGGGGAGCTGTTTTTT

V gene: TRBV13
J gene: TRBJ2-7
D gene: NA
CDR3 protein: CASSSTPGLNYEQYF
CDR3 DNA: TGTGCCAGCAGCTCCACCCCGGGACTGAACTACGAGCAGTACTTC

V gene: TRBV7-8
J gene: TRBJ2-7
D gene: NA
CDR3 protein: CASSLAPDRTYQDEQYF
CDR3 DNA: TGTGCCAGCAGCTTAGCCCCTGACAGGACCTACCAGGACGAGCAGTACTTC

V gene: TRBV7-8
J gene: TRBJ2-7
D gene: NA
CDR3 protein: CASSGLGDYEQYF
CDR3 DNA: TGTGCCAGCAGCGGACTCGGAGACTACGAGCAGTACTTC

V gene: TRBV4-1
J gene: TRBJ2-7
D gene: NA
CDR3 protein: CASSQGLRTTLSEQYF
CDR3 DNA: TGCGCCAGCAGCCAAGGGTTGCGGACTACTCTTTCCGAGCAGTACTTC

V gene: TRBV29-1
J gene: TRBJ2-7
D gene: NA
CDR3 protein: CSVEDGFPSSYEQYF
CDR3 DNA: TGCAGCGTTGAAGACGGTTTCCCGAGCTCCTACGAGCAGTACTTC

V gene: TRBV7-2
J gene: TRBJ2-6
D gene: TRBD1
CDR3 protein: CASSRHRGPSSGANVLTF
CDR3 DNA: TGTGCCAGCAGCCGTCACAGGGGCCCCTCCTCTGGGGCCAACGTCCTGACTTTC

V gene: TRBV28
J gene: TRBJ1-2
D gene: TRBD1
CDR3 protein: CASSLVQGRGYTF
CDR3 DNA: TGTGCCAGCAGTTTAGTACAGGGGCGAGGCTACACCTTC

V gene: TRBV6-6
J gene: TRBJ2-7
D gene: TRBD2
CDR3 protein: CASSYSGGNYEQYF
CDR3 DNA: TGTGCCAGCAGTTACTCCGGGGGGAACTACGAGCAGTACTTC

V gene: TRBV5-6
J gene: TRBJ2-3
D gene: NA
CDR3 protein: CASSLNWPLGTDTQYF
CDR3 DNA: TGTGCCAGCAGCTTGAACTGGCCCCTAGGCACAGATACGCAGTATTTT

V gene: TRBV4-3
J gene: TRBJ2-5
D gene: TRBD2
CDR3 protein: CASSQASGGARETQYF
CDR3 DNA: TGCGCCAGCAGCCAAGCTAGCGGGGGGGCCCGAGAGACCCAGTACTTC

V gene: TRBV2
J gene: TRBJ1-1
D gene: NA
CDR3 protein: CASRGGAGSNTEAFF
CDR3 DNA: TGTGCCAGCAGGGGGGGGGCAGGGAGTAACACTGAAGCTTTCTTT

V gene: TRBV2
J gene: TRBJ2-5
D gene: NA
CDR3 protein: CASSLNGVHQETQYF
CDR3 DNA: TGTGCCAGCAGCCTAAACGGGGTTCACCAAGAGACCCAGTACTTC

V gene: TRBV7-2
J gene: TRBJ2-1
D gene: TRBD2
CDR3 protein: CASRFGRLAGDNNEQFF
CDR3 DNA: TGTGCCAGCAGGTTCGGAAGGCTAGCGGGGGACAACAATGAGCAGTTCTTC

V gene: TRBV7-2
J gene: TRBJ1-3
D gene: TRBD1
CDR3 protein: CASSLFGTESGNTIYF
CDR3 DNA: TGTGCCAGCAGCTTATTCGGGACAGAATCTGGAAACACCATATATTTT

V gene: TRBV15
J gene: TRBJ2-3
D gene: TRBD1
CDR3 protein: CATQKGAGTDTQYF
CDR3 DNA: TGTGCCACCCAAAAGGGGGCTGGCACAGATACGCAGTATTTT

V gene: TRBV5-1
J gene: TRBJ2-5
D gene: TRBD2
CDR3 protein: CASSPGGRGAQETQYF
CDR3 DNA: TGCGCCAGCAGCCCCGGTGGGCGGGGGGCCCAAGAGACCCAGTACTTC

V gene: TRBV6-5
J gene: TRBJ1-6
D gene: NA
CDR3 protein: CASSPRGNSPLHF
CDR3 DNA: TGTGCCAGCAGCCCCAGAGGAAATTCACCCCTCCACTTT

V gene: TRBV15
J gene: TRBJ2-1
D gene: NA
CDR3 protein: CATPGNPYNEQFF
CDR3 DNA: TGTGCCACCCCAGGCAACCCCTACAATGAGCAGTTCTTC

V gene: TRBV6-1
J gene: TRBJ2-3
D gene: NA
CDR3 protein: CASSEALDDTQYF
CDR3 DNA: TGTGCCAGCAGTGAAGCACTAGATGATACGCAGTATTTT

V gene: TRBV5-6
J gene: TRBJ1-2
D gene: NA
CDR3 protein: CASSRQGNGYTF
CDR3 DNA: TGTGCCAGCAGCCGGCAGGGGAACGGCTACACCTTC

V gene: TRBV11-2
J gene: TRBJ2-7
D gene: TRBD1
CDR3 protein: CASSKGTGKYEQYF
CDR3 DNA: TGTGCCAGCAGCAAAGGGACAGGGAAGTACGAGCAGTACTTC

V gene: TRBV29-1
J gene: TRBJ1-4
D gene: NA
CDR3 protein: CSVGGALNEKLFF
CDR3 DNA: TGCAGCGTCGGGGGGGCGCTGAATGAAAAACTGTTTTTT

V gene: TRBV5-4
J gene: TRBJ2-3
D gene: TRBD2
CDR3 protein: CASSHSGGSTDTQYF
CDR3 DNA: TGTGCCAGCAGCCATAGCGGGGGTAGCACAGATACGCAGTATTTT

V gene: TRBV4-2
J gene: TRBJ2-1
D gene: TRBD2
CDR3 protein: CASSRESGGYNNEQFF
CDR3 DNA: TGTGCCAGCAGCCGGGAGAGCGGGGGCTACAACAATGAGCAGTTCTTC

V gene: TRBV13
J gene: TRBJ2-5
D gene: TRBD1
CDR3 protein: CASSFGQNRGRRETQYF
CDR3 DNA: TGTGCCAGCAGCTTCGGGCAAAACAGGGGGCGCCGGGAGACCCAGTACTTC

V gene: TRBV19
J gene: TRBJ1-4
D gene: NA
CDR3 protein: CASKGDWGETNEKLFF
CDR3 DNA: TGTGCCAGTAAAGGGGATTGGGGGGAAACTAATGAAAAACTGTTTTTT